These 20 T cell receptor beta chains were all obtained from the same sample, sequenced in a study of blood T cells in healthy people across ages. A second PCR, run for about 6 to 11 cycles, used a sample-barcoded 5' primer plus a J-beta primer mix. TCRdb reprocessed the 5' RACE reads with MiXCR, giving one entry per CDR3 protein. This sample has over 1,500,000 distinct CDR3 sequences, with around 48% found just once. Sequencing was performed on blood. The origin of the receptors is a woman aged 40 to 55 in good health.

This clonotype has only a few counts. V usage is TRBV28 and J usage is TRBJ2-7; TRBD2 matches 10 bases. The CDR3 consists of 16 residues. The V gene's germline CDR1 is MDHEN and CDR2 SYDVKM. Trimming at V came to 5 bases and at J to 2 bases, leaving 9 bases not matched to a gene. Here the CDR3 DNA reads TGTGCCAGCAGTACCCCTAGCGGGGGAAACGCCTACGAGCAGTACTTC. The encoded protein is CASSTPSGGNAYEQYF.

The chain joins TRBV5-6 to TRBJ2-5, with TRBD2 matching over 9 bases. The germline V gene has CDR1 SGHDT and CDR2 YYEEEE. The CDR3 consists of 15 residues. Losses at the gene ends were 2 bases for V and 2 bases for J; bases not matched to a gene: 4. The chain's CDR3 is CASSFKTSGQETQYF. The CDR3 bases are TGTGCCAGCAGCTTTAAGACTAGCGGACAAGAGACCCAGTACTTC.

At least ten counts were recorded for this clonotype. The chain combines TRBV7-3 with TRBJ2-3; 9 bases match TRBD1. The V segment lost 3 bases and the J segment 6 bases; nucleotides outside the gene matches: 4. CDR3 length equals 14 residues. Germline CDR1 is SGHTA and CDR2 is FQGTGA. CDR3 sequence: CASSFGQGWDTQYF. In DNA, the CDR3 is TGTGCCAGCAGCTTCGGACAGGGGTGGGATACGCAGTATTTT. Variable domain in full (rest from reference TRBV7-3 and TRBJ2-3): GAGVSQTPSNKVTEKGKYVELRCDPISGHTALYWYRQSLGQGPEFLIYFQGTGAADDSGLPNDRFFAVRPEGSVSTLKIQRTERGDSAVYLCASSFGQGWDTQYFGPGTRLTVL.

The J gene is TRBJ1-6, the V gene TRBV25-1; D is unresolved. The germline CDR1 and CDR2 sequences are MGHDK and SYGVNS. The V end lost 1 base, the J end lost 14 bases, and 6 bases lay between the germline ends. CDR3 length equals 11 residues. CDR3 DNA: TGTGCCAGCAGTGAATTATGGGCCCTCCACTTT. Its translation is CASSELWALHF.

The chain has TRBV2 and TRBJ2-4; D unclear. Matching the DNA end better, TRBJ2-7 makes the J call doubtful. The CDR3 has 14 amino acids. CDR1 is SNHLY and CDR2 is FYNNEI in the germline V gene. CDR3 coding DNA: TGTGCCAGCAGTGCTGACCCCCCCGGCTACGAGCAGTACTTC. It encodes CASSADPPGYEQYF.

V gene TRBV7-2 combines with J gene TRBJ2-7; 14 bases fit TRBD2. The CDR3 sequence is 16 residues long. Germline V CDR1 and CDR2: SGHTA, FQGNSA. V was pared by 5 bases and J by 2 bases, with 5 bases of the junction left unmatched. CDR3 DNA sequence: TGTGCCAGCAGCGCGGGACTAGCGGGGGTAACCTACGAGCAGTACTTC. This translates into CASSAGLAGVTYEQYF. Full variable domain (outside the CDR3, taken from reference TRBV7-2 and TRBJ2-7): GAGVSQSPSNKVTEKGKDVELRCDPISGHTALYWYRQSLGQGLEFLIYFQGNSAPDKSGLPSDRFSAERTGGSVSTLTIQRTQQEDSAVYLCASSAGLAGVTYEQYFGPGTRLTVT.

This chain joins TRBV20-1 and TRBJ2-1; D is ambiguous. V gave up 6 bases and J gave up 0 bases, with 15 bases separating them. The CDR3 loop spans 15 amino acids. Germline V gives CDR1 DFQATT, CDR2 SNEGSKA (reference sequence). The CDR3 sequence: CSADRPGLSYNEQFF. DNA for the CDR3: TGCAGTGCGGATAGACCGGGCCTCTCCTACAATGAGCAGTTCTTC.

V gene TRBV18 combines with J gene TRBJ2-5; D not resolved. The CDR3 covers 15 residues. CDR1 and CDR2 (germline): KGHSH, LQKENI. V dropped 1 base and J dropped 2 bases, with 11 bases sitting between them. For the CDR3, the DNA is TGTGCCAGCTCACCACTACGTAGTTCTCAAGAGACCCAGTACTTC. This translates into CASSPLRSSQETQYF.

The V call is TRBV28, the J call TRBJ1-2, with 9 bases that match TRBD1. V lost 7 bases and J lost 7; bases outside the gene matches: 13. CDR3 length: 15 amino acids. Germline CDR1 reads MDHEN; CDR2 reads SYDVKM. CDR3: CASTTTGQGMGGYTF. The CDR3 DNA is TGTGCCAGCACTACGACTGGACAGGGGATGGGTGGCTACACCTTC.

This chain joins TRBV28 and TRBJ1-2; TRBD1 aligns across 7 bases. Germline assignment: CDR1 MDHEN and CDR2 SYDVKM. The CDR3 loop spans 15 amino acids. V was pared by 4 bases and J by 0 bases, with 5 bases of the junction left unmatched. The CDR3 sequence: CASSSTGVPNYGYTF. In DNA form, the CDR3 reads TGTGCCAGCAGTTCTACAGGGGTCCCTAACTATGGCTACACCTTC.

J is TRBJ2-3 and V is TRBV29-1, with TRBD2 matching over 7 bases. Germline V gene lookup returns CDR1 SQVTM and CDR2 ANQGSEA. V shed 3 bases and J 1 base; nucleotides not matched to a gene: 4. This CDR3 has 14 amino acids. The CDR3 DNA sequence: TGCAGCGTTGATACGGGGGGTCGCACAGATACGCAGTATTTT. Protein: CSVDTGGRTDTQYF.

J is TRBJ1-4 and V is TRBV10-3; 8 bases fit TRBD1. Germline-derived CDR1 and CDR2 are ENHRY and SYGVKD. This CDR3 region has 13 residues. V trimming: 6 bases; J trimming: 5 bases; junction bases outside the gene matches: 2. CDR3 loop: CAIRGQGNEKLFF. The DNA of the CDR3 is TGTGCCATCAGAGGACAGGGAAATGAAAAACTGTTTTTT.

The chain joins TRBV27 to TRBJ2-7; 7 bases line up with TRBD1. The V gene's germline CDR1 is MNHEY and CDR2 SMNVEV (reference sequence). Trimming cost V 0 bases and J 4 bases; bases outside gene matches: 9. CDR3 length: 16 residues. The CDR3 bases are TGTGCCAGCAGTTTATCCTCCGAAGGACAGGTATACGAGCAGTACTTC. It codes for CASSLSSEGQVYEQYF.

This clonotype was counted a few times. This CDR3 is CASSYSIGAHEQYF. The CDR3 DNA sequence: TGTGCCAGCAGTTACTCGATAGGGGCTCACGAGCAGTACTTC. This chain connects TRBV6-5 to TRBJ2-7; D is possibly TRBD1 (5 bases). The V and J ends lost 0 bases and 5 bases respectively, with 11 bases between them. Per the germline V gene, CDR1 is MNHEY and CDR2 is SVGAGI. The CDR3 contains 14 residues.

The genes are TRBV2 and TRBJ2-5, with D hard to call. The V gene lost 8 bases and the J gene lost 1 base, with 14 bases spanning the gap. The germline gives CDR1 SNHLY, CDR2 FYNNEI. The CDR3 is made up of 14 amino acids. The CDR3 protein is CASLSSGRQETQYF. The DNA for the CDR3 is TGTGCCAGCCTGTCTTCGGGCCGCCAAGAGACCCAGTACTTC.

The chain links TRBV6-2 or TRBV6-3 to TRBJ2-3; the D gene is possibly TRBD2 (5 bases). Trimming shortened V by 6 bases and J by 2 bases, and 9 bases separated the two germline ends. The CDR3 has 13 residues. The V gene's germline CDR1 is MNHEY and CDR2 SVGEGT. CDR3 residues: CASSSGITDTQYF. The CDR3 region has the DNA TGTGCCAGCAGCTCCGGGATCACAGATACGCAGTATTTT.

V gene TRBV7-9 combines with J gene TRBJ2-4; D is possibly TRBD2 (5 bases). Germline-derived CDR1 and CDR2 are SEHNR and FQNEAQ (reference sequence). V was trimmed by 2 bases and J by 13 bases, leaving 15 bases between them. This CDR3 comprises 13 residues. The CDR3, as DNA: TGTGCCAGCAGCTTAACGCCGGGTTGGGAGCAGTACTTC. It yields the protein CASSLTPGWEQYF.

The rearrangement links TRBV6-1 to TRBJ2-1; 9 bases map to TRBD1. Germline V lookup: CDR1 MNHNS, CDR2 SASEGT. V trimming: 6 bases; J trimming: 3 bases; junction bases outside the gene matches: 12. The CDR3 contains 17 residues. In DNA form, the CDR3 reads TGTGCCAGCAGGCAAATCGGGACAGGGAGGGTCTACAATGAGCAGTTCTTC. Protein sequence: CASRQIGTGRVYNEQFF.

The count of this clonotype is one. J is TRBJ2-1 and V is TRBV20-1; 7 bases are a match to TRBD1. CDR1 and CDR2 (germline): DFQATT, SNEGSKA (reference sequence). The CDR3 is 16 amino acids. Trimming at V came to 5 bases and at J to 4 bases, leaving 14 bases not matched to a gene. The CDR3 nucleotides read TGCAGTGCTGGACTCTTGGGACAGACGTTATACAATGAGCAGTTCTTC. As protein: CSAGLLGQTLYNEQFF.

The chain recombines TRBV11-3 with TRBJ2-1; D is ambiguous. The V end lost 3 bases, the J end lost 15 bases, and 12 bases lay between the germline ends. Germline values: CDR1 SGHNT, CDR2 YENEEA. The CDR3 covers 11 residues. The CDR3 DNA sequence: TGTGCCAGCAGCTTGGTCCCACTCCCGTTCTTC. Translation: CASSLVPLPFF.